The 27 T cell receptor beta chains listed next were all sequenced from one sample in a study of blood T cells in healthy people across ages. It was with a sample-barcoded 5' primer and a J-beta primer mix that a second PCR of roughly 7 to 12 cycles was run. TCRdb independently ran MiXCR on the 5' RACE reads; one entry per CDR3 protein. The table records around 1,100,000 distinct CDR3 sequences, 30% to 40% of them present only once. Sequenced sample: blood. Receptors were obtained from a man between 18 and 29 years old in good health.

The V call is TRBV9, the J call TRBJ2-4; the D gene could be TRBD1 or TRBD2 (5 bases each). The last part of the DNA fits TRBJ2-7 better; the J call may be wrong. The V gene's germline CDR1 is SGDLS and CDR2 YYNGEE. The CDR3 has 14 amino acids. In DNA form, the CDR3 reads TGTGCCAGCAGCGTAGTGGGGACCCCCTACGAGCAGTACTTC. Translation gives CASSVVGTPYEQYF.

The chain combines TRBV7-9 with TRBJ1-2; 9 nucleotides agree with TRBD1. This CDR3 is 15 amino acids long. Germline V CDR1 and CDR2: SEHNR, FQNEAQ (reference sequence). J was trimmed by 2 bases and V by 1 base; bases with no gene match: 2. The CDR3 DNA is TGTGCCAGCAGCTTAGTACAGGGGGCGAACTATGGCTACACCTTC. Translated: CASSLVQGANYGYTF.

This clonotype has just a few counts. The genes are TRBV2 and TRBJ1-6; possible D gene TRBD1, 6 bases. The V end lost 7 bases, the J end lost 5 bases, and 15 bases lay between the germline ends. Germline V gene data show CDR1 as SNHLY and CDR2 as FYNNEI. CDR3 length equals 15 residues. The CDR3 loop reads CASKDSGTNNSPLHF. As DNA, the CDR3 is TGTGCCAGCAAAGACTCCGGGACAAATAATTCACCCCTCCACTTT.

J is TRBJ1-6 and V is TRBV4-3, with 8 bases identical to TRBD1. CDR3 length: 14 amino acids. The germline CDR1 and CDR2 sequences are LGHNA and YSLEER. The J segment lost 8 bases and the V segment lost 5 bases, leaving 5 bases of the junction unmatched. Written as DNA, the CDR3 is TGCGCCAGCAGCGTGGACAGGGCCCATTCACCCCTCCACTTT. Translating gives CASSVDRAHSPLHF.

Turning to this clonotype: One end of the junction varies from germline; a read error may be responsible. The chain links TRBV12-3 or TRBV12-4 to TRBJ1-1; weak D call: TRBD1 (6 bases). CDR3 length: 14 residues. The CDR3 loop reads CACSKGQRNTEAFF. CDR3 bases: TGTGCCTGCAGTAAAGGACAGCGGAACACTGAAGCTTTCTTT.

V gene TRBV9 combines with J gene TRBJ2-5; the match to TRBD2 covers 9 bases. The length of the CDR3 is 17 residues. CDR1 SGDLS and CDR2 YYNGEE come from the germline V gene. Trimming cost V 4 bases and J 11 bases; bases outside gene matches: 21. CDR3 in DNA: TGTGCCAGCAGCCTCAGTCTGCGGGGGGGTTCCTACAATGAGCAGTACTTC. This codes for CASSLSLRGGSYNEQYF.

This sequence joins TRBV30 and TRBJ1-3; D is uncertain. Germline V gives CDR1 GTSNPN, CDR2 SVGIG (reference sequence). V dropped 0 bases and J dropped 0 bases, with 9 bases sitting between them. The CDR3 contains 15 residues. CDR3 in DNA: TGTGCCTGGAGTGTCGGCACCCGCTCTGGAAACACCATATATTTT. This translates into CAWSVGTRSGNTIYF.

This clonotype was counted between two and nine times. This rearrangement joins TRBV12-3 or TRBV12-4 to TRBJ1-1; D call uncertain. Trimming pared 6 bases from V and 1 base from J, leaving 9 bases between. The CDR3 consists of 13 residues. CDR3 in amino acids: CASRKRQNTEAFF. The CDR3 DNA sequence: TGTGCCAGCAGGAAAAGGCAGAACACTGAAGCTTTCTTT.

A note on this clonotype: Relative to the germline gene, one junction end is altered; a read error may explain this. This sequence joins TRBV10-2 and TRBJ2-5; tentatively, D is TRBD1 or TRBD2 (5 bases each). The CDR3 is 14 amino acids. The germline gives CDR1 WSHSY, CDR2 SAAADI. The CDR3: CARREGTPQETQYF. The DNA of the CDR3 is TGCGCCCGCAGAGAAGGGACCCCCCAAGAGACCCAGTACTTC.

The genes are TRBV6-6 and TRBJ2-5; 8 bases are shared with TRBD1. From germline, CDR1 is MNHNY and CDR2 SVGAGI (reference sequence). The J segment lost 5 bases and the V segment lost 6 bases, leaving 5 bases of the junction unmatched. CDR3 length: 13 amino acids. The CDR3 coding sequence is TGTGCCAGCAGCGGACAGGGTGGGGAGACCCAGTACTTC. Translating it yields CASSGQGGETQYF.

There are a few counts of this clonotype. The chain carries TRBV24-1 and TRBJ2-3; D could derive from TRBD1 or TRBD2 (5 bases each). V dropped 3 bases and J dropped 4 bases, with 16 bases sitting between them. Looked up from germline, CDR1 is KGHDR and CDR2 is SFDVKD. The length of the CDR3 is 16 residues. As DNA, the CDR3 is TGTGCCACCAGTGATGCCGGGACCCTGCTCGCAGATACGCAGTATTTT. Residues: CATSDAGTLLADTQYF.

V gene TRBV7-9 combines with J gene TRBJ2-1; D gene uncertain. The germline CDR1 and CDR2 sequences are SEHNR and FQNEAQ (reference sequence). This CDR3 has 14 amino acids. Trimming stripped 1 base from V and 4 bases from J, with 8 bases between. The CDR3: CASSLVHGYNEQFF. The DNA of the CDR3 is TGTGCCAGCAGCTTAGTCCACGGTTACAATGAGCAGTTCTTC.

A few counts support this clonotype. This chain uses TRBV5-1 with TRBJ1-1; D is possibly TRBD1 (5 bases). V was pared by 5 bases and J by 5 bases, with 16 bases between. Germline CDR1 SGHRS, CDR2 YFSETQ. There are 14 residues in the CDR3. The CDR3 loop reads CASSVVGGSTEAFF. CDR3 sequence (DNA): TGCGCCAGCAGTGTGGTGGGGGGGAGTACTGAAGCTTTCTTT.

V gene TRBV7-2 combines with J gene TRBJ2-3; a possible D gene is TRBD1 (6 bases). Germline values: CDR1 SGHTA, CDR2 FQGNSA. V shed 1 base and J shed 1 base, with 12 bases lying between them. This CDR3 spans 16 amino acids. The CDR3 spells CASSLGRSGGTDTQYF. CDR3 nucleotides: TGTGCCAGCAGCTTAGGCCGGTCAGGGGGCACAGATACGCAGTATTTT.

The chain recombines TRBV5-1 with TRBJ2-7; D perhaps matches TRBD2 (5 bases). CDR3 length: 13 residues. Deletions cut 3 bases from V and 6 bases from J, with 13 bases between. Per the germline V gene, CDR1 is SGHRS and CDR2 is YFSETQ. CDR3 in DNA: TGCGCCAGCAGCTGGGAGCCGTACCGCGAGCAGTACTTC. It encodes CASSWEPYREQYF.

V and J are TRBV20-1 and TRBJ2-3; 12 bases align to TRBD2. Losses at the gene ends were 5 bases for V and 1 base for J; bases not matched to a gene: 7. The CDR3 loop spans 16 amino acids. Looked up from germline, CDR1 is DFQATT and CDR2 is SNEGSKA (reference sequence). The DNA for the CDR3 is TGCAGTGCTGGGGGACTAGCGGGCGGGGGCACAGATACGCAGTATTTT. It is translated as CSAGGLAGGGTDTQYF.

This chain joins TRBV25-1 and TRBJ1-6; 7 bases match TRBD1. CDR1 and CDR2 (germline): MGHDK, SYGVNS. V shed 3 bases and J 9 bases; nucleotides not matched to a gene: 8. The CDR3 runs 15 residues. Here the CDR3 reads CASSETGTETSPLHF. The DNA of the CDR3 is TGTGCCAGCAGTGAGACCGGGACAGAGACTTCACCCCTCCACTTT.

This chain links TRBV6-5 with TRBJ1-5; weak D call: TRBD1 (6 bases). The germline V gene has CDR1 MNHEY and CDR2 SVGAGI. Trimming took 0 bases from V and 0 from J, leaving 15 bases between them. The CDR3 has 18 residues. The CDR3 region is CASSYSSRGQYSNQPQHF. DNA for the CDR3: TGTGCCAGCAGTTACTCGTCTCGGGGGCAGTATAGCAATCAGCCCCAGCATTTT.

This clonotype was picked up a small number of times. The V and J genes are TRBV29-1 and TRBJ1-2; a weak D match, TRBD1 (5 bases). The V gene's germline CDR1 is SQVTM and CDR2 ANQGSEA. This CDR3 contains 11 residues. With 3 bases removed from V and 8 bases from J, the gap between germline ends came to 10 bases. The CDR3 loop reads CSVESGRGYTF. The CDR3 DNA reads TGCAGCGTTGAGTCAGGGCGAGGCTACACCTTC.

CDR3 sequence (DNA): TGTGCCAGCAGTTTCACGTGGGAGTACACAGATACGCAGTATTTT. It is translated as CASSFTWEYTDTQYF. The chain has TRBV12-3 or TRBV12-4 and TRBJ2-3; the D gene is possibly TRBD2 (5 bases). The CDR3 runs 15 residues. Trimming removed 3 bases at V and 2 bases at J, with 12 bases between.

The V gene is TRBV5-1, the J gene TRBJ2-2; a weak D match, TRBD1 (5 bases). The CDR3 extends over 15 amino acids. The germline CDR1 and CDR2 sequences are SGHRS and YFSETQ. V was trimmed by 5 bases and J by 9 bases, leaving 20 bases between them. The CDR3 DNA reads as TGCGCCAGCAGTCGGGCGCAGGGTGTCTTCCGGGAGCTGTTTTTT. It translates to CASSRAQGVFRELFF.

This clonotype was seen a few times. The J gene is TRBJ1-6, the V gene TRBV5-8; D unclear. Trimming took off 4 bases at V and 9 bases at J, with 20 bases between the two ends. Germline V lookup: CDR1 SGHTS, CDR2 YDEGEE. CDR3 length: 16 amino acids. CDR3 nucleotide sequence: TGTGCCAGCAGCATGGAGCCCAGGCCGGGAGGTTCACCCCTCCACTTT. It encodes CASSMEPRPGGSPLHF.

This clonotype was detected many times. The chain is built from TRBV7-9 and TRBJ1-2; no clear D gene. Germline assignment: CDR1 SEHNR and CDR2 FQNEAQ (reference sequence). V was pared by 6 bases and J by 1 base, with 9 bases between. There are 13 residues in the CDR3. DNA for the CDR3: TGTGCCAGCAGTTTATCTCTTAACTATGGCTACACCTTC. It encodes CASSLSLNYGYTF. The full variable domain, rest sourced from reference TRBV7-9 and TRBJ1-2, is DTGVSQNPRHKITKRGQNVTFRCDPISEHNRLYWYRQTLGQGPEFLTYFQNEAQLEKSRLLSDRFSAERPKGSFSTLEIQRTEQGDSAMYLCASSLSLNYGYTFGSGTRLTVV.

The gene calls are TRBV3-1 and TRBJ2-3; D may be TRBD2 (5 bases). This CDR3 is built from 18 residues. Trimming took 5 bases from V and 4 from J, leaving 25 bases between them. Germline-derived CDR1 and CDR2 are LGHDT and YNNKEL (reference sequence). The DNA for the CDR3 is TGTGCCAGCAGCTACCTAGGCTTGCGGGCGGTGGAGCCAGATACGCAGTATTTT. Its translation is CASSYLGLRAVEPDTQYF.

This clonotype was seen only a few times. The chain's CDR3 is CSVENTGITGEKLFF. The CDR3 nucleotides are TGCAGCGTTGAAAACACAGGGATCACGGGAGAAAAACTGTTTTTT. The chain is built from TRBV29-1 and TRBJ1-4; D is possibly TRBD1 (6 bases). The CDR3 spans 15 residues. Germline CDR1 reads SQVTM; CDR2 reads ANQGSEA. With 2 bases removed from V and 8 bases from J, the gap between germline ends came to 18 bases.

The J gene is TRBJ1-2, the V gene TRBV19; D is unresolved. Trimming removed 10 bases at V and 6 bases at J, with 15 bases between. This CDR3 has 12 residues. Germline CDR1 is LNHDA and CDR2 is SQIVND (reference sequence). The CDR3 sequence: CANTLGSNGYTF. The CDR3 bases are TGTGCCAATACCCTCGGCAGTAATGGCTACACCTTC.

This clonotype has more than one count but fewer than ten. The V and J genes are TRBV20-1 and TRBJ2-7; possibly TRBD1 for D (6 bases). From germline, CDR1 is DFQATT and CDR2 SNEGSKA (reference sequence). The length of the CDR3 is 14 residues. Deletions cut 6 bases from V and 3 bases from J, with 18 bases between. The CDR3: CSAKGESGVYEQYF. The CDR3 bases are TGCAGTGCCAAGGGGGAGTCTGGGGTCTACGAGCAGTACTTC.